The sequence of this T cell receptor beta chain was determined in a study of cytomegalovirus exposure and HLA in healthy donors. Background on the study: Earlier, almost 120 million unique TCR beta sequences were recovered from about 179 million T cells by an analysis. A preliminary data release comprised tens of millions of unique TCRs obtained from HLA-typed donors. Ancestry clustering placed roughly four fifths of approximately 370 genotyped donors in the Caucasian-associated cluster. Points from the study as a whole: Reported performance of the classifier showed diagnosis of cytomegalovirus status with high specificity and sensitivity.

As regards this clone: Antigen specificity is unknown.

The PCR had 60 Vbeta and 13 Jbeta primers. Assay: immunoSEQ multiplex PCR; the TCRdb copy retains only in-frame clones and omits some. Among about 150,000 clones listed, approximately 84% were seen once. The germline gives CDR1 SGHTA, CDR2 FQGNSA. The CDR3 consists of 13 residues. Trimming stripped 1 base from V and 7 bases from J, with 11 bases between. The rearrangement joins TRBV7-2 to TRBJ2-7, with D maybe TRBD2 (5 bases). This TCR was sampled from a woman under 30 in good health and CMV-seronegative. The sample comprised PBMCs. The CDR3 DNA reads TGTGCCAGCAGCTTAGTACTAGGCGGGGAGCAGTACTTC. Its translation is CASSLVLGGEQYF.